This is a list of T cell receptor beta chains from one sample in a study of post-analysis software for immune sequencing data. TCRdb re-analysed the PCR reads in MiXCR, keeping a single row per CDR3 protein. The table lists 380,000 or so distinct CDR3 sequences, less than 40% of them singletons. Material for sequencing was blood. The origin of the receptors is a girl between 10 and 17 years old with multiple sclerosis. The CDR3 runs from the conserved cysteine through the conserved F or W. Fields, in order: clone size, J gene, D gene, V gene, CDR3 DNA, CDR3 protein. A D gene is named only where the DNA matches it firmly. Clone size appears in some rows only: once, few, many, or a class for an expanded clone.

clone_size: NA
j_call: TRBJ1-4
d_call: TRBD1
v_call: TRBV11-3
cdr3_nt: TGTGCCAGCAGCCCAGCCCCAATGGACAGGGGGAAAGGAGGTGAAAAACTGTTTTTT
cdr3_aa: CASSPAPMDRGKGGEKLFF

clone_size: NA
j_call: TRBJ2-3
d_call: NA
v_call: TRBV4-1
cdr3_nt: TGCGCCAGCAGCCAAGATGGCACTCCTCGGGGCACAGATACGCAGTATTTT
cdr3_aa: CASSQDGTPRGTDTQYF

clone_size: NA
j_call: TRBJ1-1
d_call: TRBD1
v_call: TRBV5-1
cdr3_nt: TGCGCCAGCAGCTTACCGGGGGACAGGGAAGCTTTCTTT
cdr3_aa: CASSLPGDREAFF

clone_size: NA
j_call: TRBJ2-1
d_call: TRBD2
v_call: TRBV5-6
cdr3_nt: TGTGCCAGCAGCTGGACTAGCGGGGTTGACAATGAGCAGTTCTTC
cdr3_aa: CASSWTSGVDNEQFF

clone_size: NA
j_call: TRBJ2-7
d_call: TRBD1
v_call: TRBV11-2
cdr3_nt: TGTGCCAGCAGACACATGATCGACAGGGCCTACGAGCAGTACTTC
cdr3_aa: CASRHMIDRAYEQYF

clone_size: NA
j_call: TRBJ2-3
d_call: NA
v_call: TRBV12-3/TRBV12-4
cdr3_nt: TGTGCCAGCAGTTTATTGTTTGCAGATACGCAGTATTTT
cdr3_aa: CASSLLFADTQYF

clone_size: NA
j_call: TRBJ2-3
d_call: NA
v_call: TRBV2
cdr3_nt: TGTGCCAGCAGTGAAGAGGGGGACGCAGATACGCAGTATTTT
cdr3_aa: CASSEEGDADTQYF

clone_size: NA
j_call: TRBJ2-1
d_call: NA
v_call: TRBV5-1
cdr3_nt: TGCGCCAGCAGCTTGGACCCCAGCAGGAACAATGAGCAGTTCTTC
cdr3_aa: CASSLDPSRNNEQFF

clone_size: few
j_call: TRBJ2-1
d_call: NA
v_call: TRBV6-2/TRBV6-3
cdr3_nt: TGTGCCAGCAGCTCCCGGGACTCCGAGCCCTACAATGAGCAGTTCTTC
cdr3_aa: CASSSRDSEPYNEQFF

clone_size: few
j_call: TRBJ2-5
d_call: TRBD1
v_call: TRBV12-3/TRBV12-4
cdr3_nt: TGTGCCAGCAGGGGATGGACAGGATCCCTAGAGACCCAGTACTTC
cdr3_aa: CASRGWTGSLETQYF

clone_size: NA
j_call: TRBJ2-1
d_call: TRBD2
v_call: TRBV20-1
cdr3_nt: TGCAGTGCTAGAGGCAGGGGACTAGCGGGGTTCTACAATGAGCAGTTCTTC
cdr3_aa: CSARGRGLAGFYNEQFF

clone_size: NA
j_call: TRBJ2-5
d_call: NA
v_call: TRBV7-9
cdr3_nt: TGTGCCAGCAGCTTCGGCGTTGCAGGGTCAGAGACCCAGTACTTC
cdr3_aa: CASSFGVAGSETQYF

clone_size: NA
j_call: TRBJ2-5
d_call: NA
v_call: TRBV7-9
cdr3_nt: TGTGCCAGCAGCTCCCAGACAGGGAGGGAGACCCAGTACTTC
cdr3_aa: CASSSQTGRETQYF

clone_size: NA
j_call: TRBJ2-5
d_call: TRBD2
v_call: TRBV20-1
cdr3_nt: TGCAGTGCTATGACTAGCGGGGGGACCAAGGAGTACAATGAGCAGTACTTC
cdr3_aa: CSAMTSGGTKEYNEQYF

clone_size: few
j_call: TRBJ1-1
d_call: TRBD1
v_call: TRBV29-1
cdr3_nt: TGCAGCGTTGAAATGACAGGGGCTGAAGCTTTCTTT
cdr3_aa: CSVEMTGAEAFF

clone_size: few
j_call: TRBJ2-7
d_call: NA
v_call: TRBV7-3
cdr3_nt: TGTGCCAGCAGCTTAAACAGGAATGACTACGAGCAGTACTTC
cdr3_aa: CASSLNRNDYEQYF

clone_size: few
j_call: TRBJ2-1
d_call: NA
v_call: TRBV4-3
cdr3_nt: TGCGCCAGCAGCCGGAGAATTAGGGATGAGCAGTTCTTC
cdr3_aa: CASSRRIRDEQFF

clone_size: NA
j_call: TRBJ2-7
d_call: NA
v_call: TRBV20-1
cdr3_nt: TGCAGTGCTAGAGCGGGGACGACTTTCAACGAGCAGTACTTC
cdr3_aa: CSARAGTTFNEQYF

clone_size: NA
j_call: TRBJ2-5
d_call: TRBD1
v_call: TRBV5-1
cdr3_nt: TGCGCCAGTAGCTTTACAGGGGTTCAAGAGACCCAGTACTTC
cdr3_aa: CASSFTGVQETQYF

clone_size: many
j_call: TRBJ2-5
d_call: TRBD1
v_call: TRBV12-3/TRBV12-4
cdr3_nt: TGTGCCAGCAGTTTCCCCGCGGGACAGGGGGCGTCGGAACAAGAGACCCAGTACTTC
cdr3_aa: CASSFPAGQGASEQETQYF

clone_size: NA
j_call: TRBJ2-3
d_call: TRBD1
v_call: TRBV5-1
cdr3_nt: TGCGCCAGCAGCCCGAGGGGACAGGGGGATTGGGCAGATACGCAGTATTTT
cdr3_aa: CASSPRGQGDWADTQYF